These T cell receptor beta chains were read from a single sample in a study of cytomegalovirus exposure and HLA in healthy donors. Clones were read by immunoSEQ multiplex PCR, and TCRdb kept only the in-frame ones, dropping some. The sample lists tens of thousands of clones, nearly 70% occurring once. Sequenced sample: PBMCs. These receptors were collected from a man aged 50 to 60 in good health and CMV-seronegative. The CDR3 runs from the conserved cysteine through the conserved F or W. D genes are given only for firm matches. Not every row has a clone size; where given, it reads once, few, many or a size class.

j_gene | v_gene | len | d_gene | abundance | CDR3aa | CDR3nt
TRBJ2-2 | TRBV7-7 | 14 | TRBD1 | NA | CASSLDTGARELFF | TGTGCTAGCAGCTTAGATACAGGGGCTCGGGAGCTGTTTTTT
TRBJ2-1 | TRBV29-1 | 13 | TRBD2 | NA | CSEAGGLGGEQFF | TGCAGCGAAGCGGGGGGGCTGGGGGGTGAGCAGTTCTTC
TRBJ2-3 | TRBV14 | 14 | NA | NA | CASSGIQGTDTQYF | TGTGCCAGCAGCGGTATTCAGGGGACAGATACGCAGTATTTT
TRBJ2-2 | TRBV2 | 13 | NA | NA | CASKELPTGELFF | TGTGCCAGCAAAGAACTACCAACCGGGGAGCTGTTTTTT
TRBJ1-1 | TRBV18 | 13 | NA | NA | CASSREGNTEAFF | TGTGCCAGCTCCCGGGAGGGGAACACTGAAGCTTTCTTT
TRBJ2-5 | TRBV5-1 | 13 | NA | NA | CASSFTSQETQYF | TGCGCCAGCAGCTTTACTTCTCAAGAGACCCAGTACTTC
TRBJ1-1 | TRBV29-1 | 13 | NA | NA | CSVLRDKNTEAFF | TGCAGCGTCCTACGGGACAAGAACACTGAAGCTTTCTTT
TRBJ1-6 | TRBV6-1 | 12 | NA | NA | CASSVVNSPLHF | TGTGCCAGCAGTGTTGTAAATTCACCCCTCCACTTT
TRBJ2-7 | TRBV7-6 | 14 | TRBD1 | NA | CASSPDRAMYEQYF | TGTGCCAGCAGCCCTGACAGGGCAATGTACGAGCAGTACTTC
TRBJ1-2 | TRBV5-4 | 14 | TRBD1 | NA | CASSPGQANYGYTF | TGTGCCAGCAGCCCTGGACAGGCTAACTATGGCTACACCTTC
TRBJ2-3 | TRBV10-3 | 16 | TRBD2 | NA | CAISGTSGTISGTQYF | TGTGCCATCAGTGGGACTAGCGGGACGATTTCTGGTACGCAGTATTTT
TRBJ1-5 | TRBV5-6 | 13 | NA | NA | CASSFSGDQPQHF | TGTGCCAGCAGCTTTTCGGGAGATCAGCCCCAGCATTTT
TRBJ1-1 | TRBV29-1 | 14 | NA | NA | CSVGEGGEVAEAFF | TGCAGCGTCGGGGAGGGGGGCGAAGTCGCTGAAGCTTTCTTT
TRBJ1-2 | TRBV28 | 17 | TRBD1 | NA | CASSPTGTASGNYGYTF | TGTGCCAGCAGTCCCACCGGGACAGCGAGCGGTAACTATGGCTACACCTTC
TRBJ2-3 | TRBV5-1 | 14 | NA | few | CASSLAQGLDTQYF | TGCGCCAGCAGCTTGGCCCAGGGGTTAGATACGCAGTATTTT
TRBJ1-2 | TRBV10-3 | 12 | NA | NA | CATAPTGYGYTF | TGTGCCACTGCACCCACAGGGTATGGCTACACCTTC
TRBJ1-1 | TRBV5-8 | 13 | NA | NA | CASSFTGYVEAFF | TGTGCCAGCAGCTTTACAGGGTATGTTGAAGCTTTCTTT
TRBJ2-5 | TRBV6-6 | 14 | TRBD1 | NA | CASSYTGVVETQYF | TGTGCCAGCAGTTATACAGGGGTTGTCGAGACCCAGTACTTC
TRBJ1-5 | TRBV28 | 14 | NA | NA | CASSSRRGYQPQHF | TGTGCCAGCAGCTCTAGACGTGGGTATCAGCCCCAGCATTTT
TRBJ2-2 | TRBV30 | 12 | NA | NA | CAWSVQGGELFF | TGTGCCTGGAGTGTCCAGGGCGGGGAGCTGTTTTTT
TRBJ1-3 | TRBV7-9 | 16 | NA | NA | CASSLQGTISGNTIYF | TGTGCCAGCAGCTTACAGGGGACCATTTCTGGAAACACCATATATTTT
TRBJ2-2 | TRBV2 | 13 | NA | NA | CASSVEPAGELFF | TGTGCCAGCAGTGTCGAGCCCGCCGGGGAGCTGTTTTTT
TRBJ2-1 | TRBV4-1 | 16 | TRBD1 | few | CASSQLGQGDYNEQFF | TGCGCCAGCAGCCAACTTGGACAGGGGGATTACAATGAGCAGTTCTTC
TRBJ2-7 | TRBV9 | 15 | TRBD2 | NA | CASSAERGGNYEQYF | TGTGCCAGCAGCGCGGAGCGGGGGGGAAACTACGAGCAGTACTTC
TRBJ2-5 | TRBV28 | 13 | NA | NA | CASSFGDGETQYF | TGTGCCAGCAGTTTCGGGGATGGAGAGACCCAGTACTTC
TRBJ2-5 | TRBV7-9 | 16 | TRBD1 | NA | CASSPDGTGFQETQYF | TGTGCCAGCAGCCCCGATGGGACAGGGTTCCAAGAGACCCAGTACTTC
TRBJ1-5 | TRBV5-5 | 14 | NA | NA | CASSLGGRDQPQHF | TGTGCCAGCAGTCTGGGGGGACGAGATCAGCCCCAGCATTTT
TRBJ2-1 | TRBV5-8 | 15 | TRBD2 | NA | CASSPGLAGGREQFF | TGTGCCAGCAGCCCGGGACTAGCGGGTGGTCGGGAGCAGTTCTTC
TRBJ1-2 | TRBV6-4 | 12 | TRBD1 | once | CASSNGQGARTF | TGTGCCAGCAGTAATGGACAGGGGGCGAGAACCTTC
TRBJ1-5 | TRBV9 | 15 | TRBD1 | NA | CASSVDGTGNQPQHF | TGTGCCAGCAGCGTCGACGGGACAGGCAATCAGCCCCAGCATTTT
TRBJ2-7 | TRBV10-3 | 14 | TRBD1 | NA | CAIAGGKQSYEQYF | TGTGCCATCGCAGGGGGTAAACAATCCTACGAGCAGTACTTC
TRBJ2-3 | TRBV10-3 | 13 | NA | once | CAISGTSTDTQYF | TGTGCCATCAGTGGGACTAGCACAGATACGCAGTATTTT
TRBJ2-1 | TRBV4-3 | 14 | NA | NA | CASSQGAPHNEQFF | TGCGCCAGCAGCCAGGGAGCACCCCACAATGAGCAGTTCTTC
TRBJ2-3 | TRBV5-8 | 18 | TRBD2 | NA | CASSLAGLAAFGTDTQYF | TGTGCCAGCAGCTTGGCCGGACTAGCGGCGTTCGGAACAGATACGCAGTATTTT
TRBJ2-3 | TRBV29-1 | 14 | TRBD2 | NA | CSGGLAGSTDTQYF | TGCAGCGGCGGACTAGCGGGCAGCACAGATACGCAGTATTTT
TRBJ2-5 | TRBV7-3 | 13 | NA | few | CASSLRDQGSQYF | TGTGCCAGCAGCTTAAGAGACCAGGGCAGCCAGTACTTC
TRBJ2-2 | TRBV2 | 17 | TRBD1 | NA | CASSFFRDSLNTGELFF | TGTGCCAGCAGTTTCTTTCGGGACAGCCTTAACACCGGGGAGCTGTTTTTT
TRBJ2-7 | TRBV27 | 14 | NA | NA | CASSFGTTPYEQYF | TGTGCCAGCAGTTTCGGGACAACGCCCTACGAGCAGTACTTC